Below, 27 T cell receptor beta chains from the same sample are listed, as sequenced in a study of blood T cell repertoires in COVID-19. Repertoires were generated with immunoSEQ multiplex PCR, while TCRdb's copy carries only in-frame clones and drops some. The data show some 140,000 clones, about 80% seen once. Sequenced sample: PBMCs or T cells enriched from blood (not recorded which). The receptor source for this set is a man aged 50-59 years who had recovered from COVID-19.

This clone was recorded once. The chain uses TRBV9 and TRBJ2-7, with 7 bases matching TRBD2. Trimming at V came to 4 bases and at J to 5 bases, leaving 9 bases not matched to a gene. This CDR3 comprises 14 residues. Germline V gene lookup returns CDR1 SGDLS and CDR2 YYNGEE. CDR3 DNA: TGTGCCAGCAGCCTCCGGGACGGACTAGACGAGCAGTACTTC. This gives the protein CASSLRDGLDEQYF.

This clone was seen a few times. The CDR3 DNA reads as TGTGCCAGCAGCTTAACCCGGGACAGCGGAAACACCATATATTTT. This encodes CASSLTRDSGNTIYF. The chain carries TRBV7-9 and TRBJ1-3; 7 bases align to TRBD1. The germline CDR1 and CDR2 sequences are SEHNR and FQNEAQ (reference sequence). CDR3 size: 15 residues. After removal of 2 bases from V and 4 bases from J, the junction contained 5 bases not matched to a gene.

The rearrangement uses TRBV7-9 and TRBJ1-1, with a weak D call TRBD1 (5 bases). This CDR3 contains 13 residues. V was shortened by 5 bases and J by 4 bases, with 11 bases between the two germline ends. Germline lookup yields CDR1 SEHNR and CDR2 FQNEAQ (reference sequence). As DNA, the CDR3 is TGTGCCAGCAGCGCTATGCAGGGCACTGAAGCTTTCTTT. The encoded protein is CASSAMQGTEAFF.

The CDR3 region is CASRGLAGGNEQYF. The CDR3 bases are TGTGCCAGCAGGGGACTAGCGGGGGGCAACGAGCAGTACTTC. The rearrangement joins TRBV7-2 to TRBJ2-7; 15 bases line up with TRBD2. Germline V gene data show CDR1 as SGHTA and CDR2 as FQGNSA. V was pared by 6 bases and J by 5 bases, with 2 bases of the junction left unmatched. CDR3 size: 14 residues.

V and J are TRBV12-5 and TRBJ1-1; D is uncertain. The CDR3 consists of 13 residues. CDR1 is LGHNT and CDR2 is FRNRAP in the germline V gene. The V end lost 3 bases, the J end lost 7 bases, and 12 bases lay between the germline ends. As DNA, the CDR3 is TGTGCTAGTGGTTTCGAAGAGGCCGATGAAGCTTTCTTT. Translation: CASGFEEADEAFF.

This chain links TRBV7-6 with TRBJ2-2; maybe TRBD2 (5 bases). This CDR3 has 13 residues. With 3 bases removed from V and 7 bases from J, the gap between germline ends came to 9 bases. Looked up from germline, CDR1 is SGHVS and CDR2 is FNYEAQ. The chain's CDR3 is CASSFLGDGELFF. CDR3 in DNA: TGTGCCAGCAGCTTTTTGGGAGACGGGGAGCTGTTTTTT. Together with reference TRBV7-6 and TRBJ2-2, the CDR3 gives the full variable domain: GAGVSQSPRYKVTKRGQDVALRCDPISGHVSLYWYRQALGQGPEFLTYFNYEAQQDKSGLPNDRFSAERPEGSISTLTIQRTEQRDSAMYRCASSFLGDGELFFGEGSRLTVL.

The chain has TRBV7-2 and TRBJ1-5; D is unclear. This CDR3 is 16 amino acids long. Trimming took off 2 bases at V and 1 base at J, with 12 bases between the two ends. Germline CDR1 is SGHTA and CDR2 is FQGNSA. The CDR3 coding sequence is TGTGCCAGCAGCTTATTGTCGAAGGAGAGCAATCAGCCCCAGCATTTT. Translation gives CASSLLSKESNQPQHF.

This clone showed up just a few times. The CDR3 spells CAISESTGKDYGYTF. CDR3 coding DNA: TGTGCCATCAGTGAGTCGACAGGGAAGGACTATGGCTACACCTTC. The chain carries TRBV10-3 and TRBJ1-2; 7 bases are a match to TRBD1. The V and J ends lost 0 bases and 3 bases, in that order; junction bases with no gene match: 4. The CDR3 has 15 residues. Germline V gives CDR1 ENHRY, CDR2 SYGVKD.

The rearrangement joins TRBV5-1 to TRBJ1-1; TRBD1 might be the D (6 bases). There are 13 residues in the CDR3. Germline-derived CDR1 and CDR2 are SGHRS and YFSETQ. V lost 3 bases, J lost 11 bases, and 17 bases lay in between. The CDR3 spells CASSSTLSGDAFF. The CDR3 DNA follows: TGCGCCAGCAGCTCTACACTATCAGGGGACGCTTTCTTT.

The J gene is TRBJ2-7, the V gene TRBV6-4; 9 bases fit TRBD2. Unmatched junction bases numbered 5, after V lost 4 bases and J lost 1 base. This CDR3 has 15 amino acids. Germline values: CDR1 MRHNA, CDR2 SNTAGT. The CDR3 region is CASSVERGASYEQYF. In nucleotides, the CDR3 is TGTGCCAGCAGTGTTGAGCGGGGGGCGTCCTACGAGCAGTACTTC.

The chain links TRBV19 to TRBJ2-4; maybe TRBD1 (5 bases). V was shortened by 5 bases and J by 0 bases, with 20 bases between the two germline ends. This CDR3 contains 18 residues. Per the germline V gene, CDR1 is LNHDA and CDR2 is SQIVND (reference sequence). For the CDR3, the DNA is TGTGCCAGTAGTCAAGCTACTCAGGGCCTTCGAGCCAAAAACATTCAGTACTTC. Its protein is CASSQATQGLRAKNIQYF.

This CDR3 reads CASSSPRGTYEQYF. CDR3 sequence (DNA): TGTGCCAGCAGCTCTCCACGCGGGACCTACGAGCAGTACTTC. The genes are TRBV7-9 and TRBJ2-7, with a weak D call TRBD2 (6 bases). This CDR3 is 14 amino acids long. The V gene's germline CDR1 is SEHNR and CDR2 FQNEAQ (reference sequence). V gave up 4 bases and J gave up 2 bases, with 12 bases separating them.

The chain recombines TRBV7-2 with TRBJ2-3; 13 bases fit TRBD2. Germline CDR1 reads SGHTA; CDR2 reads FQGNSA. V shed 3 bases, J shed 7 bases, and the junction held 7 bases outside the gene matches. This CDR3 contains 16 residues. The CDR3 sequence: CASSFVTSGGANTQYF. As DNA, the CDR3 is TGTGCCAGCAGCTTCGTAACTAGCGGGGGGGCAAATACGCAGTATTTT.

The chain couples TRBV29-1 to TRBJ2-1; D gene unclear. Trimming pared 4 bases from V and 6 bases from J, leaving 13 bases between. The germline V gene has CDR1 SQVTM and CDR2 ANQGSEA. The CDR3 extends over 13 amino acids. Written as DNA, the CDR3 is TGCAGCGTTGGACACAGCCTCATCAATGAGCAGTTCTTC. Encoded protein: CSVGHSLINEQFF.

This clone was found once. The V gene is TRBV29-1, the J gene TRBJ2-3; D is possibly TRBD2 (6 bases). Germline V gene sequence: CDR1 SQVTM, CDR2 ANQGSEA. This CDR3 comprises 13 residues. V lost 6 bases to trimming and J lost 2 bases, with 12 bases between them. DNA for the CDR3: TGCAGCGTCCGGGACTCGCTCACAGATACGCAGTATTTT. Protein product: CSVRDSLTDTQYF.

The V and J genes are TRBV27 and TRBJ2-1, with 7 bases identical to TRBD2. This CDR3 region has 15 residues. The J segment lost 3 bases and the V segment lost 3 bases, leaving 5 bases of the junction unmatched. CDR1 is MNHEY, CDR2 SMNVEV, per germline (reference sequence). The CDR3: CASSFGLVSYNEQFF. The CDR3 DNA is TGTGCCAGCAGTTTTGGACTAGTAAGCTACAATGAGCAGTTCTTC.

This chain uses TRBV7-9 with TRBJ2-1; 7 nucleotides line up with TRBD1. This CDR3 comprises 16 residues. Germline assignment: CDR1 SEHNR and CDR2 FQNEAQ (reference sequence). J lost 5 bases, V lost 4 bases, and 11 bases had no gene match. The CDR3 protein is CASSSTTDRSHNEQFF. The DNA for the CDR3 is TGTGCCAGCAGCTCGACAACGGACAGGTCGCACAATGAGCAGTTCTTC.

This chain uses TRBV7-2 with TRBJ1-2; tentatively, D is TRBD1 (6 bases). Germline assignment: CDR1 SGHTA and CDR2 FQGNSA. V lost 5 bases and J 0 bases, leaving 10 bases between the germline ends. The CDR3 length is 14 residues. CDR3 sequence: CASSRDIANYGYTF. CDR3 sequence (DNA): TGTGCCAGCAGCCGGGACATCGCTAACTATGGCTACACCTTC.

V usage is TRBV7-2 and J usage is TRBJ1-3; D possibly corresponds to TRBD1 (5 bases). This CDR3 is built from 14 residues. The V and J ends lost 3 bases and 3 bases respectively, with 9 bases between them. Germline values: CDR1 SGHTA, CDR2 FQGNSA. The CDR3 nucleotides read TGTGCCAGCAGCTTCAGGGTGGATGGAAACACCATATATTTT. Translated: CASSFRVDGNTIYF.

About this clone itself: The sample holds other DNA sequences that translate to the same CDR3. The chain's CDR3 is CASSLEGGNTEAFF. CDR3 sequence (DNA): TGTGCCAGCAGCTTGGAAGGCGGGAACACTGAAGCTTTCTTT. V usage is TRBV7-9 and J usage is TRBJ1-1; D is unresolved. V lost 3 bases and J 1 base, leaving 9 bases between the germline ends. Looked up from germline, CDR1 is SEHNR and CDR2 is FQNEAQ (reference sequence). The CDR3 sequence is 14 residues long.

The chain links TRBV7-2 to TRBJ1-2, with D possibly TRBD1 on 5 matching bases. V was shortened by 3 bases and J by 2 bases, with 16 bases between the two germline ends. Germline V gene sequence: CDR1 SGHTA, CDR2 FQGNSA. This CDR3 contains 16 residues. The CDR3: CASSLQGSIQNYGYTF. The CDR3 DNA is TGTGCCAGCAGCTTGCAGGGATCTATCCAAAACTATGGCTACACCTTC.

This clone was detected only once. The J gene is TRBJ1-6, the V gene TRBV18; the match to TRBD1 covers 9 bases. Trimming took 5 bases from V and 7 from J; bases not matched to a gene: 6. This CDR3 is 15 amino acids long. Germline lookup yields CDR1 KGHSH and CDR2 LQKENI. The CDR3 is CASSNDRGKNSPLHF. The CDR3 DNA follows: TGTGCCAGCTCAAATGACAGGGGGAAAAATTCACCCCTCCACTTT.

CDR3 DNA sequence: TGTGCCAGCTCACCACCTAGGGGCGAGAGCACAGATACGCAGTATTTT. Encoded protein: CASSPPRGESTDTQYF. J is TRBJ2-3 and V is TRBV18, with a possible D match to TRBD1 (5 bases). The CDR3 has 16 amino acids. Germline CDR1 is KGHSH and CDR2 is LQKENI. V lost 0 bases and J lost 0, with 10 bases in between.

The chain couples TRBV6-5 to TRBJ1-2, with 8 bases aligning to TRBD1. V was clipped by 0 bases and J by 4 bases; unmatched bases: 4. The germline CDR1 and CDR2 sequences are MNHEY and SVGAGI. The CDR3 totals 15 residues. The CDR3 here is CASSYSGQAVYGYTF. The CDR3 nucleotides are TGTGCCAGCAGTTACTCGGGACAGGCTGTCTATGGCTACACCTTC.

This chain uses TRBV5-6 with TRBJ2-3; D gene uncertain. CDR3 length: 12 residues. Germline V lookup: CDR1 SGHDT, CDR2 YYEEEE. The V and J ends lost 5 bases and 7 bases respectively, with 11 bases between them. The CDR3, as DNA: TGTGCCAGCAGGGTAGGAGCAAATACGCAGTATTTT. Residues: CASRVGANTQYF.

Only a few counts were recorded for this clone. The chain combines TRBV5-5 with TRBJ2-2, with a possible D match to TRBD1 (5 bases). CDR1 is SGHKS and CDR2 is YYEKEE in the germline V gene (reference sequence). Trimming stripped 2 bases from V and 6 bases from J, with 8 bases between. The CDR3 is 13 amino acids. CDR3 in amino acids: CASSFQGSGELFF. The CDR3, as DNA: TGTGCCAGCAGCTTTCAGGGTTCCGGGGAGCTGTTTTTT. The entire variable domain, with the rest obtained from reference TRBV5-5 and TRBJ2-2, is as follows: DAGVTQSPTHLIKTRGQQVTLRCSPISGHKSVSWYQQVLGQGPQFIFQYYEKEERGRGNFPDRFSARQFPNYSSELNVNALLLGDSALYLCASSFQGSGELFFGEGSRLTVL.

V and J are TRBV29-1 and TRBJ2-7; TRBD1 is a possible D gene (6 bases). V lost 0 bases and J 0 bases, leaving 12 bases between the germline ends. Per germline, CDR1 SQVTM and CDR2 ANQGSEA. The length of the CDR3 is 15 residues. Written as DNA, the CDR3 is TGCAGCGTTGAAGATGGTCAGGGGACCTCCTACGAGCAGTACTTC. This codes for CSVEDGQGTSYEQYF.